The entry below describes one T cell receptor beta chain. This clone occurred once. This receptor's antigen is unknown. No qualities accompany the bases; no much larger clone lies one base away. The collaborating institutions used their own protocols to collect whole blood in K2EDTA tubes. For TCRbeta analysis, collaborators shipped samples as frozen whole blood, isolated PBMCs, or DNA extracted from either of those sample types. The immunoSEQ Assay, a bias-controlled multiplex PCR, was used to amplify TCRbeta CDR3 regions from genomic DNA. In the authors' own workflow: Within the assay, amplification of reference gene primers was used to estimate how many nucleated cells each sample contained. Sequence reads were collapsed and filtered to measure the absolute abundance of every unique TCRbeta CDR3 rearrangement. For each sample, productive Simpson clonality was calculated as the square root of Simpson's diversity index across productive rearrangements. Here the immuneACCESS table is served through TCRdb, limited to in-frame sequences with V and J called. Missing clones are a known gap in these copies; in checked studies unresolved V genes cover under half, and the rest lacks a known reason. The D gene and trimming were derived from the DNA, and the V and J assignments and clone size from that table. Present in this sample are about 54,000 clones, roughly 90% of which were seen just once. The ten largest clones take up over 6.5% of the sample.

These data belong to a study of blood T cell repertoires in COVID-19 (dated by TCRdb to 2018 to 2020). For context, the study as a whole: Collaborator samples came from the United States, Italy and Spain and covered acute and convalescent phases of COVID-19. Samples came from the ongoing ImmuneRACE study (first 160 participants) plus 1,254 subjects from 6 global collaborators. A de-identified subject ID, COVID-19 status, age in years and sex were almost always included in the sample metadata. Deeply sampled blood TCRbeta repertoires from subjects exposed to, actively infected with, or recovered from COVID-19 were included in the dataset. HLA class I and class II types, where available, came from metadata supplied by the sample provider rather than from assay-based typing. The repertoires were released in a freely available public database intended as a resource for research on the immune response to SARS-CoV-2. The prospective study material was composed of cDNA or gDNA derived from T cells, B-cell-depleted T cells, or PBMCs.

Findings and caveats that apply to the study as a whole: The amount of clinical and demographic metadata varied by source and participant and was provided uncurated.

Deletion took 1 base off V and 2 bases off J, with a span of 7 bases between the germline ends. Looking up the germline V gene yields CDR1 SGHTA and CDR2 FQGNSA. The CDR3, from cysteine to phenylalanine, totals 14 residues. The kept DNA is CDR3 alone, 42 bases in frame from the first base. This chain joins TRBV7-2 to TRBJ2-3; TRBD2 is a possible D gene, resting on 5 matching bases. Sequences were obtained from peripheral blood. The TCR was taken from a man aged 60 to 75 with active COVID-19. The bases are TGTGCCAGCAGCTTAGGTGGACTCACAGATACGCAGTATTTT. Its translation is CASSLGGLTDTQYF.